The entry below gives a single T cell receptor beta chain sequence along with its context. Using immunoSEQ multiplex PCR, the repertoire was profiled, and TCRdb retains in-frame clones only, with some absent. The sample records 90,000 to 110,000 clones, roughly 91% being singletons. The data derive from a study of control samples from healthy donors and cancer patients. This sequence was found in a woman aged 50 to 65 in good health. The specimen sequenced was blood.

The CDR3: CASSISRLYTF. The CDR3 DNA reads as TGTGCCAGTAGTATTAGCAGGCTCTACACCTTC. The chain employs TRBV19 and TRBJ1-2; D is unclear. The CDR3 extends over 11 amino acids. V was shortened by 3 bases and J by 10 bases, with 9 bases between the two germline ends. Germline CDR1 and CDR2: LNHDA and SQIVND (reference sequence).